This TCR beta chain was captured in a study of T cells in localized non-small cell lung cancer. As concerns this clone: The antigen remains unidentified.

The ends were cut back, 0 bases at V and 7 bases at J, with 13 bases in the middle. Germline V CDR1 and CDR2: MNHNY, SVGAGI (reference sequence). CDR3 length equals 15 residues. The protocol was immunoSEQ multiplex PCR, while the TCRdb copy is restricted to in-frame clones and leaves out a portion. The table records tens of thousands of clones, around nine tenths of them present only once. The study's findings and limits: Measurement of T cell clonality placed uninvolved adjacent lung highest, above the level in tumor.

Sequences were derived from peripheral blood, sampled before any cancer treatment. This clonotype was sampled from a female donor at least 60 years old with stage I lung adenocarcinoma. The gene calls are TRBV6-6 and TRBJ2-1, with D perhaps assigned TRBD1 or TRBD2 (6 bases each). CDR3 coding DNA: TGTGCCAGCAGTTACTCGAATCCGGGGGCGAATGAGCAGTTCTTC. It codes for CASSYSNPGANEQFF.